Each of the 9 T cell receptor beta chains below was sequenced from the same sample in a study of molecular identifiers for immune sequencing clone quantification. TCRdb recomputed calls from the PCR reads with MiXCR, one row per CDR3 protein. The table lists 85,000 to 90,000 distinct CDR3 sequences, around 20% of them singletons. Source material: naive CD8+ T cells from blood, with Jurkat cell RNA spiked in. Subset in this sample: FACS-sorted CD8+CD4-CCR7+CD45RA+ naive T cells. These receptors were collected from a human donor in good health. Some libraries in this study had Jurkat cell RNA spiked in.

Worth noting for this clonotype: A clone one base away is much larger, so this may be a read error. In this CDR3 the conserved last residue, phenylalanine or tryptophan, is missing, so a read error is likely. The chain carries TRBV4-3 and TRBJ2-1, with 8 bases lining up with TRBD2. Germline V gene lookup returns CDR1 LGHNA and CDR2 YSLEER. This CDR3 has 17 residues. V dropped 3 bases and J dropped 4; count of bases not matched to a gene: 11. The CDR3 sequence is CASSQVSTGGPYNEQFL. CDR3 nucleotide sequence: TGCGCCAGCAGCCAGGTATCCACGGGGGGGCCTTACAATGAGCAGTTCCTC.

Comment on this clonotype: A much larger clonotype is one base distant, so this may be a read error. The chain is built from TRBV7-9 and TRBJ2-5, with D possibly TRBD1 on 5 matching bases. There are 14 residues in the CDR3. V dropped 11 bases and J dropped 6 bases, with 22 bases sitting between them. Germline lookup yields CDR1 SEHNR and CDR2 FQNEAQ (reference sequence). The chain's CDR3 is CAGTLGASEQTQYF. The CDR3 bases are TGTGCCGGCACCCTAGGGGCGAGCGAACAGACCCAGTACTTC.

The chain is built from TRBV10-1 and TRBJ2-7, with D tentatively TRBD1 (5 bases). The CDR3 covers 14 residues. Germline V CDR1 and CDR2: WNHNN, SYGVQD (reference sequence). V lost 0 bases and J lost 6, with 12 bases in between. The CDR3 DNA is TGCGCCAGCAGTGAGTCGAAACAGGTCTCCGAGCAGTACTTC. Encoded protein: CASSESKQVSEQYF.

This clonotype was picked up many times. In DNA form, the CDR3 reads TGTGCCAGCAGCCAAGCAGCCGGGTTCGACGAGCAGTACTTC. Translated, it gives CASSQAAGFDEQYF. The chain uses TRBV14 and TRBJ2-7, with D unclear. The CDR3 has 14 residues. V gave up 1 base and J gave up 5 bases, with 12 bases separating them. The germline gives CDR1 SGHDN, CDR2 FVKESK.

A remark on this clonotype: A read error may explain this, as a much larger clone is one base away. V is TRBV19 and J is TRBJ1-5; D gene uncertain. V shed 3 bases and J shed 9 bases, with 9 bases lying between them. The CDR3 consists of 12 residues. Germline V gene lookup returns CDR1 LNHDA and CDR2 SQIVND (reference sequence). In nucleotides, the CDR3 is TGTGCCAGTAGTATTGCCCTTCGGCCCCAGCATTTT. Protein product: CASSIALRPQHF.

This clonotype was picked up many times. This chain uses TRBV7-6 with TRBJ1-6, with D perhaps matching TRBD1 (6 bases). Germline CDR1 is SGHVS and CDR2 is FNYEAQ. Deletions cut 1 base from V and 6 bases from J, with 7 bases between. The CDR3 covers 14 residues. The CDR3 DNA reads as TGTGCCAGCAGCTTAGGAGGGGGTAATTCACCCCTCCACTTT. Translated: CASSLGGGNSPLHF.

This clonotype was seen at least ten times. This chain connects TRBV28 to TRBJ1-5, with D hard to call. V gave up 5 bases and J gave up 4 bases, with 15 bases separating them. The CDR3 runs to 15 residues. The V gene's germline CDR1 is MDHEN and CDR2 SYDVKM. In DNA form, the CDR3 reads TGTGCCAGCAGTATGTTTAGGGAGGCGAATCAGCCCCAGCATTTT. Translation gives CASSMFREANQPQHF.

Of note for this clonotype: With a much larger clone just one base away, this may be a read error. The V gene is TRBV9, the J gene TRBJ1-5; D is possibly TRBD1 (5 bases). The germline CDR1 and CDR2 sequences are SGDLS and YYNGEE. The CDR3 runs 14 residues. Trimming took 4 bases from V and 3 from J, leaving 11 bases between them. CDR3 sequence (DNA): TGTGCCAGCAGCCCGGGCAGGGACAATCAGCCCCAGCATTTT. Residues: CASSPGRDNQPQHF. Variable domain in full (rest from reference TRBV9 and TRBJ1-5): DSGVTQTPKHLITATGQRVTLRCSPRSGDLSVYWYQQSLDQGLQFLIQYYNGEERAKGNILERFSAQQFPDLHSELNLSSLELGDSALYFCASSPGRDNQPQHFGDGTRLSIL.

This clonotype was recorded many times. The CDR3 coding sequence is TGCAGCGTTGGGGACCGGGATAACTCCTACGAGCAGTACTTC. It codes for CSVGDRDNSYEQYF. The J gene is TRBJ2-7, the V gene TRBV29-1, with D possibly called TRBD1 or TRBD2 (5 bases each). Germline V gene sequence: CDR1 SQVTM, CDR2 ANQGSEA. The V end lost 4 bases, the J end lost 0 bases, and 13 bases lay between the germline ends. The CDR3 runs to 14 residues.